Listed below are T cell receptor beta chains from one sample, sequenced in a study of PD-L1 blockade in urothelial cancer. Method: immunoSEQ multiplex PCR; TCRdb's copy keeps in-frame clones and lacks some. The table lists some 32,000 clones, 80% to 90% of them singletons. This material consisted of PBMCs, taken around atezolizumab (anti-PD-L1) treatment. These receptors were obtained from a man aged 55 to 70 with urothelial cancer. Each CDR3 is given without its conserved first and last residue. D genes are given only for firm matches. Clone sizes are given selectively: once, few, many, or a class where the clone is expanded.

ASSTKGDTQY | . | TRBV18 | .
ASSKPTGYLEAF | . | TRBV21-1 | .
ASRSTGYGYT | . | TRBV5-8 | .
ASSQERGLGKLF | . | TRBV4-1 | .
SVVILTRDRNTEAF | . | TRBV29-1 | TRBD1
ASSREGSTDTQY | . | TRBV5-1 | TRBD2
ASSLGPNEQF | once | TRBV11-2 | .
AISESSLVAGINEKLF | . | TRBV10-3 | .
ASSLFADSYGYT | . | TRBV7-8 | .
ASSRTSGGTGELF | . | TRBV5-4 | TRBD2
ASSLAADYGYT | . | TRBV5-4 | .
AISEQVVETQY | few | TRBV10-3 | .
ASSLVGTMQY | . | TRBV7-2 | .
ASSLTDDYGYT | few | TRBV6-6 | .
ASSVDSGHNEQF | . | TRBV9 | .
ASSSRGLGYTEAF | once | TRBV5-6 | TRBD1
AISVGQFNQPQH | . | TRBV10-3 | .
ASSWTGTQTHYGYT | . | TRBV27 | .
ASSFGTSGGASTDTQY | . | TRBV11-3 | TRBD2
ATTTASKNIQY | . | TRBV19 | .
AWTPGTDEQY | once | TRBV30 | TRBD1
ASSLWTSGSTDTQY | . | TRBV19 | TRBD2
ASPGTSNYGYT | . | TRBV30 | .
ASSFGTGIYEQY | . | TRBV5-1 | TRBD1
ASSGSGAPSDEQY | . | TRBV7-2 | TRBD2
ASKLRELGEQY | . | TRBV2 | .
AWRTGGSGNTIY | . | TRBV30 | .
ASSELRANEQF | . | TRBV6-1 | .
ASSHGQGTGELF | . | TRBV6-5 | TRBD1
ATTLQGYGNTIY | . | TRBV30 | .
ASSSLRAGGTQY | . | TRBV11-3 | TRBD2
ASSLKDRGETQY | few | TRBV7-3 | TRBD1
ASSWGQGRSGANVLT | once | TRBV7-3 | TRBD1
ASSFQNTEAF | . | TRBV6-6 | .
ASSSRLAGVIETQY | . | TRBV7-2 | TRBD2
AIGPGTDTQY | . | TRBV10-3 | .
ASSLGGTGFREQY | . | TRBV5-1 | TRBD1